This T cell receptor (beta chain) was recovered during a study of blood T cell repertoires in COVID-19. Study-wide context: Material from acute and convalescent COVID-19 was sourced from the United States, Italy and Spain. T cells, B-cell-depleted T cells, or PBMCs provided the cDNA or gDNA that served as material.

Enrolled during active infection, Seattle patients were then followed longitudinally. The authors' processing: How many nucleated cells were present was estimated from reference gene primer amplification. Repertoires were generated with immunoSEQ multiplex PCR, while TCRdb's copy carries only in-frame clones and drops some. That table is the source of V, J and clone size, and D and trimming were worked out from the DNA. This sample carries 230,000 or so clones, roughly 80% of them seen once, and the ten largest clones take 7.5%. Sequenced sample: peripheral blood. The receptor was isolated from a woman older than 75 with COVID-19, enrolled during active disease.

The CDR3 here is CASSLAGTDTQYF. CDR3 nucleotides: TGTGCCAGCAGCTTAGCGGGGACAGATACGCAGTATTTT. The rearrangement uses TRBV11-3 and TRBJ2-3; TRBD2 is a possible D gene (5 bases). Germline-derived CDR1 and CDR2 are SGHNT and YENEEA. Trimming left V 1 base short and J 3 bases short, with 5 bases between. The CDR3 spans 13 residues.